The 24 T cell receptor beta chains in this list originate from one sample, sequenced in a study of T cell clonality in common variable immunodeficiency. Generated by immunoSEQ multiplex PCR, the TCRdb table keeps only in-frame clones and is missing some. The sample shows some 42,000 clones, none of them appearing just once. Their cognate antigens are unknown. Study results and caveats: Fewer deletions and N-nucleotide insertions were reportedly seen in common variable immunodeficiency TCR beta sequences.

Source material: peripheral blood mononuclear cells. Receptors originate from a human donor with common variable immunodeficiency.

This clone was picked up a small number of times. The read ends 3 residues early relative to the CDR3; the germline J gene fills the gap. The chain joins TRBV6-2 or TRBV6-3 to TRBJ2-2; 7 nucleotides agree with TRBD1. The germline CDR1 and CDR2 sequences are MNHEY and SVGEGT. This CDR3 has 15 amino acids. Trimming at V came to 7 bases and at J to 2 bases, leaving 7 bases not matched to a gene. The CDR3 bases that were read are TGTGCCAGCACTACGGGACAGTCTAACACCGGGGAG. Protein sequence: CASTTGQSNTGE. The whole CDR3 protein reads CASTTGQSNTGELFF.

In the case of this clone: Sequencing ends 3 residues short of the CDR3 end; the germline J gene provides the rest. The J gene is TRBJ2-7, the V gene TRBV29-1, with TRBD1 identical over 7 bases. CDR1 and CDR2 (germline): SQVTM, ANQGSEA. Trimming at V came to 6 bases and at J to 3 bases, leaving 5 bases not matched to a gene. The length of the CDR3 is 12 residues. Partial CDR3 DNA: TGCAGCGTAAGACAGGGCTTCTACGAG. Translation gives CSVRQGFYE. From start to end, the CDR3 is CSVRQGFYEQYF.

The sample holds a few counts of this clone. Read coverage stops 3 residues before the CDR3 terminus; the germline J gene supplies the remainder. The chain recombines TRBV19 with TRBJ1-2, with TRBD1 matching 8 bases. The CDR3 spans 13 residues. The germline V gene encodes CDR1 LNHDA and CDR2 SQIVND (reference sequence). After removal of 5 bases from V and 5 bases from J, the junction contained 4 bases not matched to a gene. The CDR3 here is CASSDRGPYGYTF. CDR3 DNA, as far as it was read: TGTGCCAGTAGTGACAGGGGACCGTATGGC.

This clone came up many times. Sequence at one end of the junction differs from germline and may be a read error. With the read ending 3 residues before the CDR3 end, the germline J gene is used to fill in that end. V usage is TRBV7-7 and J usage is TRBJ2-7, with 7 positions matching TRBD2. Germline V gives CDR1 SSHAT, CDR2 FNYEAQ (reference sequence). The CDR3 runs to 15 residues. The covered CDR3 bases are TGTGCTAGCAGCTTAGCGAGGACTAGTGTACACGAG. This translates into CASSLARTSVHE. Given in full, the CDR3 is CASSLARTSVHEQYF.

The sample holds many counts of this clone. CDR3 DNA (partial): TGTGCCTGGAGTGTACGGCGGACTGAA. It encodes CAWSVRRTE. The full CDR3 reads CAWSVRRTEAFF. The rearrangement uses TRBV30 and TRBJ1-1, with no clear D. The DNA ends 3 residues before the CDR3 does, and the rest of the CDR3 is filled in from the germline J gene. V shed 0 bases and J shed 5 bases, with 7 bases lying between them. The CDR3 is 12 residues long. Germline loops: CDR1 GTSNPN, CDR2 SVGIG (reference sequence).

As concerns this clone: The CDR3 is cut off 3 residues early in the read; its end comes from the germline J gene. J is TRBJ2-7 and V is TRBV19; TRBD2 agrees at 8 bases. CDR1 LNHDA and CDR2 SQIVND come from the germline V gene (reference sequence). The J segment lost 5 bases and the V segment lost 1 base, leaving 13 bases of the junction unmatched. CDR3 length: 17 amino acids. The CDR3 protein is CASSIVGGTSGGNEQYF. CDR3 DNA, as far as it was read: TGTGCCAGTAGTATAGTCGGCGGGACTAGTGGAGGAAACGAG.

This clone appeared many times. The read is 3 residues too short to cover the CDR3 end, so that end is filled in from the germline J gene. This chain links TRBV10-3 with TRBJ1-3; 8 positions agree with TRBD1. V lost 2 bases to trimming and J lost 4 bases; unmatched junction nucleotides: 7. The CDR3 has 16 amino acids. Germline V CDR1 and CDR2: ENHRY, SYGVKD. CDR3 bases read: TGTGCCATCAGTGAGGGGCAGGGGGCGGCAGGAAACACC. Amino acids: CAISEGQGAAGNT. In full, the CDR3 is CAISEGQGAAGNTIYF.

This clone was recorded a few times. The read ends 3 residues before the CDR3 terminus; that terminus is restored from the germline J gene. The chain is built from TRBV7-3 and TRBJ2-1; 9 nucleotides match TRBD2. Germline loops: CDR1 SGHTA, CDR2 FQGTGA. The CDR3 covers 15 residues. Trimming took 1 base from V and 9 from J; bases not matched to a gene: 7. The CDR3 DNA, read in part, is TGTGCCAGCAGCTTAAGGCGGGGGGGCCGAGTTGAG. This encodes CASSLRRGGRVE. The CDR3 reads in full as CASSLRRGGRVEQFF.

This clone was seen more than once but under ten times. Read coverage stops 3 residues before the CDR3 terminus; the germline J gene supplies the remainder. The chain recombines TRBV7-7 with TRBJ2-5, with 15 positions matching TRBD2. The germline V gene has CDR1 SSHAT and CDR2 FNYEAQ (reference sequence). V lost 4 bases and J lost 5; bases outside the gene matches: 8. The CDR3 length is 17 residues. The DNA read from the CDR3 is TGTGCCAGCAGCTCCGGGACTAGCGGGGGGCCGTTGGAGACC. Translating gives CASSSGTSGGPLET. The entire CDR3 reads CASSSGTSGGPLETQYF.

This clone has ten or more counts. The read finishes 3 residues shy of the CDR3 end, and the germline J gene is used to complete it. The V gene is TRBV6-1, the J gene TRBJ1-2; D gene unclear. Germline values: CDR1 MNHNS, CDR2 SASEGT. This CDR3 is built from 12 residues. Trimming removed 3 bases from V and 5 bases from J, with 7 bases in between. The CDR3 spells CASSDRRYGYTF. CDR3 DNA, as far as it was read: TGTGCCAGCAGTGACAGGAGATATGGC.

In this sample, this clone turned up many times. With the read ending 3 residues before the CDR3 end, the germline J gene is used to fill in that end. The chain is built from TRBV5-1 and TRBJ2-5; perhaps TRBD2 as D (6 bases). CDR1 and CDR2 from the germline V gene are SGHRS and YFSETQ. The CDR3 is 15 residues long. Trimming stripped 3 bases from V and 5 bases from J, with 17 bases between. This CDR3 is CASSWDARGWETQYF. CDR3 DNA, as far as it was read: TGCGCCAGCAGCTGGGACGCACGGGGGTGGGAGACC.

This clone was seen many times. The read ends 3 residues early relative to the CDR3; the germline J gene fills the gap. The chain employs TRBV30 and TRBJ1-1; 10 bases fit TRBD1. The CDR3 covers 14 residues. Germline CDR1 GTSNPN, CDR2 SVGIG (reference sequence). V lost 4 bases to trimming and J lost 4 bases; unmatched junction nucleotides: 6. This CDR3 reads CAWTPGTGATEAFF. CDR3 DNA (partial): TGTGCCTGGACCCCCGGGACAGGGGCCACTGAA. The full variable domain, completed using reference TRBV30 and TRBJ1-1, is SQTIHQWPATLVQPVGSPLSLECTVEGTSNPNLYWYRQAAGRGLQLLFYSVGIGQISSEVPQNLSASRPQDRQFILSSKKLLLSDSGFYLCAWTPGTGATEAFFGQGTRLTVV.

Many counts were recorded for this clone. The observed sequence ends 3 residues before the CDR3 terminus, with the missing tail filled in from the germline J gene. J is TRBJ2-7 and V is TRBV18; no reliable D call. Germline-derived CDR1 and CDR2 are KGHSH and LQKENI. V was shortened by 4 bases and J by 0 bases, with 4 bases between the two germline ends. This CDR3 region has 12 residues. CDR3 bases read: TGTGCCAGCTCACACAGCTCCTACGAG. Its protein is CASSHSSYE. The full CDR3 protein reads CASSHSSYEQYF. Supplemented by reference TRBV18 and TRBJ2-7, the full variable domain reads NAGVMQNPRHLVRRRGQEARLRCSPMKGHSHVYWYRQLPEEGLKFMVYLQKENIIDESGMPKERFSAEFPKEGPSILRIQQVVRGDSAAYFCASSHSSYEQYFGPGTRLTVT.

Of note for this clone: The read finishes 3 residues shy of the CDR3 end, and the germline J gene is used to complete it. The chain joins TRBV6-2 or TRBV6-3 to TRBJ2-1; D is possibly TRBD2 (5 bases). The V end was cut by 0 bases, the J end by 5 bases, with 8 bases between. Germline V lookup: CDR1 MNHEY, CDR2 SVGEGT. The CDR3 extends over 14 amino acids. CDR3 in amino acids: CASSYSYGDNEQFF. Partial CDR3 DNA: TGTGCCAGCAGTTACTCGTACGGGGACAATGAG.

This clone was counted at least ten times. The read terminates 3 residues ahead of where the CDR3 ends, so the germline J gene completes it. This chain uses TRBV4-1 with TRBJ1-5; TRBD1 is a possible D gene (5 bases). Between the trimmed V and J ends, which lost 0 bases and 6 bases, there was a span of 15 bases. The CDR3 totals 16 residues. CDR1 and CDR2 from the germline V gene are MGHRA and YSYEKL. CDR3 region: CASSQEGGEGFQPQHF. The sequenced part of the CDR3 DNA is TGCGCCAGCAGCCAAGAGGGAGGGGAAGGTTTTCAGCCC.

In the case of this clone: Sequencing ends 3 residues short of the CDR3 end; the germline J gene provides the rest. The chain has TRBV20-1 and TRBJ2-7, with a weak D call TRBD2 (7 bases). CDR1 is DFQATT and CDR2 is SNEGSKA in the germline V gene (reference sequence). The germline V and J ends were trimmed by 3 bases and 0 bases, with 12 bases remaining between them. The CDR3 contains 14 residues. The CDR3 loop is CSARAGGPSYEQYF. The DNA read from the CDR3 is TGCAGTGCTAGGGCCGGGGGGCCCTCCTACGAG.

To note about this clone: The read halts 3 residues ahead of the CDR3 end, with the missing end drawn from the germline J gene. This chain uses TRBV18 with TRBJ2-7; 9 bases line up with TRBD1. The germline gives CDR1 KGHSH, CDR2 LQKENI. CDR3 length: 16 amino acids. The ends lost 3 bases at V and 3 bases at J; junction bases unmatched: 9. CDR3 DNA (partial): TGTGCCAGCTCACCCGGGACAGGGAGCGGGGTCTACGAG. Its protein product is CASSPGTGSGVYE. The entire CDR3 reads CASSPGTGSGVYEQYF.

This clone was counted at least ten times. From the germline J gene comes the end of the CDR3, since the read stops 3 residues before it. The J gene is TRBJ1-5, the V gene TRBV7-8, with 8 bases identical to TRBD1. Germline V gene sequence: CDR1 SGHVS, CDR2 FQNEAQ. J was trimmed by 4 bases and V by 5 bases; bases with no gene match: 7. The CDR3 consists of 15 residues. The CDR3 protein is CASSPPDRVNQPQHF. Partial CDR3 DNA: TGTGCCAGCAGCCCGCCGGACAGGGTGAATCAGCCC.

Regarding this clone: Read coverage stops 3 residues before the CDR3 terminus; the germline J gene supplies the remainder. V usage is TRBV2 and J usage is TRBJ2-3; perhaps TRBD1 as D (5 bases). Germline CDR1 is SNHLY and CDR2 is FYNNEI. This CDR3 has 14 residues. Trimming removed 4 bases from V and 2 bases from J, with 10 bases in between. The sequenced CDR3 bases are TGTGCCAGCAGTGTAGGGGTGGACACAGATACG. Translation: CASSVGVDTDT. The full-length CDR3 reads as CASSVGVDTDTQYF.

Remarks on this clone: Coverage ceases 3 residues before the CDR3 finishes, and the germline J gene fills in the end. The chain uses TRBV7-2 and TRBJ1-6; tentative D call: TRBD1 (6 bases). Trimming cost V 5 bases and J 7 bases, with 15 bases left between them. The CDR3 has 15 residues. From germline, CDR1 is SGHTA and CDR2 FQGNSA. The CDR3 bases that were read are TGTGCCAGCAGCCCTTCAGGGGTTTGGAATTCACCC. It encodes CASSPSGVWNSP. The entire CDR3 is CASSPSGVWNSPLHF.

There are a few counts of this clone. The read terminates 3 residues ahead of where the CDR3 ends, so the germline J gene completes it. The V call is TRBV2, the J call TRBJ1-2; TRBD1 is a possible D gene (6 bases). The germline V gene encodes CDR1 SNHLY and CDR2 FYNNEI. This CDR3 is 15 amino acids long. The CDR3 sequence is CASSEAGAGKVGYTF. CDR3 DNA (partial): TGTGCCAGCAGTGAAGCGGGGGCAGGGAAAGTCGGC. The whole variable domain, filled in from reference TRBV2 and TRBJ1-2, reads EPEVTQTPSHQVTQMGQEVILRCVPISNHLYFYWYRQILGQKVEFLVSFYNNEISEKSEIFDDQFSVERPDGSNFTLKIRSTKLEDSAMYFCASSEAGAGKVGYTFGSGTRLTVV.

This clone has a handful of counts. Sequencing ends 3 residues short of the CDR3 end; the germline J gene provides the rest. The rearrangement uses TRBV2 and TRBJ1-5, with 8 bases identical to TRBD1. CDR3 length: 13 residues. V trimming: 11 bases; J trimming: 7 bases; junction bases outside the gene matches: 10. Germline V gene sequence: CDR1 SNHLY, CDR2 FYNNEI. The sequenced CDR3 bases are TGTGCCGGAGGACAGGGAGGGACGCAGCCC. Protein sequence: CAGGQGGTQP. The complete CDR3 reads CAGGQGGTQPQHF.

With regard to this clone: The DNA ends 3 residues before the CDR3 does, and the rest of the CDR3 is filled in from the germline J gene. The chain is built from TRBV13 and TRBJ2-5; possibly TRBD1 for D (7 bases). The CDR3 length is 15 residues. V was pared by 5 bases and J by 1 base, with 14 bases between. CDR1 is PRHDT and CDR2 is FYEKMQ in the germline V gene (reference sequence). The sequenced CDR3 bases are TGTGCCAGCAGCCTACCCCAGGGGGGCCAAGAGACC. Translating it yields CASSLPQGGQET. The full CDR3 reads CASSLPQGGQETQYF.

This clone occurred many times. The CDR3 extends 3 residues past the end of the read, so its final part is completed from the germline J gene. The chain is built from TRBV29-1 and TRBJ1-1; D call uncertain. Trimming took 2 bases from V and 6 from J, leaving 4 bases between them. CDR1 and CDR2 from the germline V gene are SQVTM and ANQGSEA. This CDR3 spans 10 amino acids. CDR3 DNA, as far as it was read: TGCAGCGTTGAAAGGCCTGAA. This codes for CSVERPE. In full, the CDR3 is CSVERPEAFF.